These 7 T cell receptor beta chains share one sample of origin, sequenced in a study of CD8+ T cells in alopecia areata. The authors extracted RNA and reverse transcribed it into cDNA as the sequencing template. Method: immunoSEQ multiplex PCR; TCRdb's copy keeps in-frame clones and lacks some. The sample records 60,000 to 90,000 clones, approximately 72% being singletons. The sample's treatment: oral pan-JAK inhibitor, 5-10 mg twice daily. Sequenced material: CD8+ T cells sorted from blood, taken at week 24, from a patient treated with tofacitinib. These receptors were taken from a human donor with alopecia areata.

The DNA for the CDR3 is TGCAGCGTAACTACAGGTTCGAACACTGAAGCTTTCTTT. Amino acids: CSVTTGSNTEAFF. The J gene is TRBJ1-1, the V gene TRBV29-1; weak D call: TRBD1 (5 bases). Trimming shortened V by 6 bases and J by 1 base, and 12 bases separated the two germline ends. CDR3 length equals 13 residues. Germline lookup yields CDR1 SQVTM and CDR2 ANQGSEA.

The chain links TRBV7-2 to TRBJ2-3, with TRBD2 as a possible D gene (6 bases). Trimming removed 1 base from V and 0 bases from J, with 11 bases in between. Germline V lookup: CDR1 SGHTA, CDR2 FQGNSA. The CDR3 sequence is 16 residues long. The CDR3 here is CASSLVAGPSTDTQYF. CDR3 nucleotide sequence: TGTGCCAGCAGCTTAGTGGCGGGGCCTAGCACAGATACGCAGTATTTT.

CDR3 sequence (DNA): TGTGCCAGCAGCATCAGGACTCGGTCCTTTGGGGATGAGCAGTTCTTC. It translates to CASSIRTRSFGDEQFF. The V gene is TRBV7-9, the J gene TRBJ2-1; D possibly corresponds to TRBD2 (5 bases). Germline V gene sequence: CDR1 SEHNR, CDR2 FQNEAQ (reference sequence). Trimming stripped 5 bases from V and 8 bases from J, with 22 bases between. This CDR3 has 16 residues.

Remarks on this clone: Other DNA sequences in this sample translate to the same CDR3. V gene TRBV14 combines with J gene TRBJ1-1; D is possibly TRBD1 (5 bases). Per the germline V gene, CDR1 is SGHDN and CDR2 is FVKESK. The CDR3 loop spans 13 amino acids. The V end lost 1 base, the J end lost 5 bases, and 8 bases lay between the germline ends. CDR3 in DNA: TGTGCCAGCAGCCAAGGGCGGGGGACTGAAGCTTTCTTT. As protein: CASSQGRGTEAFF.

The rearrangement links TRBV19 to TRBJ2-7, with TRBD1 as a possible D gene (5 bases). This CDR3 is 14 amino acids long. The V gene lost 3 bases and the J gene lost 1 base, with 10 bases spanning the gap. CDR1 is LNHDA and CDR2 is SQIVND in the germline V gene (reference sequence). DNA of the CDR3: TGTGCCAGTAGTATCGGGCAGGGTTCCTACGAGCAGTACTTC. Its protein product is CASSIGQGSYEQYF.

This chain connects TRBV5-4 to TRBJ2-3; 9 nucleotides match TRBD1. This CDR3 spans 16 amino acids. V lost 4 bases to trimming and J lost 1 base; unmatched junction nucleotides: 7. Germline values: CDR1 SGHNT, CDR2 YYREEE (reference sequence). CDR3 bases: TGTGCCAGCAGCGCAAGGACAGGGGAGGGCACAGATACGCAGTATTTT. Translation gives CASSARTGEGTDTQYF.

This rearrangement joins TRBV29-1 to TRBJ1-1; TRBD1 aligns across 7 bases. Losses at the gene ends were 3 bases for V and 1 base for J; bases not matched to a gene: 2. Germline CDR1 reads SQVTM; CDR2 reads ANQGSEA. The CDR3 covers 13 residues. CDR3 DNA: TGCAGCGTTGACAGGGGGGAGAACACTGAAGCTTTCTTT. It is translated as CSVDRGENTEAFF. Full variable domain (missing parts from reference TRBV29-1 and TRBJ1-1): SAVISQKPSRDICQRGTSLTIQCQVDSQVTMMFWYRQQPGQSLTLIATANQGSEATYESGFVIDKFPISRPNLTFSTLTVSNMSPEDSSIYLCSVDRGENTEAFFGQGTRLTVV.